This T cell receptor (beta chain) derives from a study of diagnostic markers for celiac disease (dated by TCRdb to the early 2020s). Instrument used: Illumina MiSeq. TCRdb reprocessed the public reads and reports one entry per CDR3 protein sequence, without DNA. The table for this sample lists approximately 8,000 distinct CDR3 sequences. Approximately 6.3% of the sample belongs to the ten largest clones. Spanning cysteine to phenylalanine, the CDR3 consists of 15 amino acids. A DNA sequence was not provided. The germline V gene gives CDR1 as SGHTA and CDR2 as FQGNSA. Comment on this clonotype: Its target antigen remains unknown.

Recombination linked TRBV7-2 to TRBJ2-3; as DNA is missing, the TRBD1 call by TCRdb cannot be tested. The material sequenced was either unsorted cells or a sorted T cell fraction (not recorded which). This clonotype was sampled from a human donor. This table probably holds off-target reads from a library built for another chain. Here the CDR3 is given as CASSFVGTATDTQYF. This CDR3, with the reference TRBV7-2 and TRBJ2-3 proteins standing in past its ends, gives the full variable domain GAGVSQSPSNKVTEKGKDVELRCDPISGHTALYWYRQSLGQGLEFLIYFQGNSAPDKSGLPSDRFSAERTGGSVSTLTIQRTQQEDSAVYLCASSFVGTATDTQYFGPGTRLTVL.